This passage covers 10 T cell receptor beta chains from one sample sequenced in a study of graft-versus-host responses after intestinal transplantation. These receptors' antigens are unknown. Sequencing was performed with immunoSEQ multiplex PCR; in TCRdb, only in-frame clones are kept and a portion is missing. The sample lists around 67,000 clones; 84% were seen once. The material sequenced was unstimulated CD4+ T cells sorted from spleen or lymph node cells, taken before transplant. Source of these receptors: a human donor who was the organ donor for an intestinal transplant.

The chain recombines TRBV29-1 with TRBJ1-3; maybe TRBD1 (5 bases). CDR1 is SQVTM and CDR2 is ANQGSEA in the germline V gene. The CDR3 runs to 15 residues. V lost 6 bases to trimming and J lost 1 base, with 16 bases between them. CDR3 region: CSVQTKTESGNTIYF. The CDR3 DNA sequence: TGCAGCGTCCAGACGAAGACAGAATCTGGAAACACCATATATTTT. Combining the CDR3 with reference TRBV29-1 and TRBJ1-3 gives the whole variable domain SAVISQKPSRDICQRGTSLTIQCQVDSQVTMMFWYRQQPGQSLTLIATANQGSEATYESGFVIDKFPISRPNLTFSTLTVSNMSPEDSSIYLCSVQTKTESGNTIYFGEGSWLTVV.

The chain recombines TRBV19 with TRBJ2-1, with D possibly matching TRBD1 (5 bases). Trimming pared 1 base from V and 4 bases from J, leaving 11 bases between. The CDR3 consists of 15 residues. The germline V gene encodes CDR1 LNHDA and CDR2 SQIVND (reference sequence). The CDR3 DNA is TGTGCCAGTAGTATAGGCCAGGGATTTTACAATGAGCAGTTCTTC. This translates into CASSIGQGFYNEQFF. The full variable domain, with the rest looked up from reference TRBV19 and TRBJ2-1, is DGGITQSPKYLFRKEGQNVTLSCEQNLNHDAMYWYRQDPGQGLRLIYYSQIVNDFQKGDIAEGYSVSREKKESFPLTVTSAQKNPTAFYLCASSIGQGFYNEQFFGPGTRLTVL.

The chain uses TRBV18 and TRBJ2-3; 10 bases align to TRBD1. The length of the CDR3 is 15 residues. Germline V lookup: CDR1 KGHSH, CDR2 LQKENI. The V gene end was trimmed by 0 bases and the J gene end by 4 bases; junction bases not matched to a gene: 1. The CDR3, as DNA: TGTGCCAGCTCACCACCGGGACAGGGGTCAGATACGCAGTATTTT. Residues: CASSPPGQGSDTQYF.

The rearrangement uses TRBV10-3 and TRBJ1-5; D is undetermined. Trimming cost V 2 bases and J 2 bases, with 7 bases left between them. Germline V gene sequence: CDR1 ENHRY, CDR2 SYGVKD. The CDR3 spans 14 residues. The CDR3 nucleotides read TGTGCCATCAGTGAGAGGCAGGGCAATCAGCCCCAGCATTTT. This encodes CAISERQGNQPQHF.

This rearrangement joins TRBV10-3 to TRBJ2-6; maybe TRBD2 (5 bases). V lost 0 bases, J lost 1 base, and 10 bases lay in between. The CDR3 runs 17 residues. Per the germline V gene, CDR1 is ENHRY and CDR2 is SYGVKD. CDR3 coding DNA: TGTGCCATCAGTGAGTCTATTTCGGGGTCTGGGGCCAACGTCCTGACTTTC. Its translation is CAISESISGSGANVLTF.

The CDR3, as DNA: TGTGCCAGCAGCTTTTCGGACAGGGGTGATTCACCCCTCCACTTT. It is translated as CASSFSDRGDSPLHF. The chain combines TRBV5-8 with TRBJ1-6; TRBD1 aligns across 9 bases. This CDR3 region has 15 residues. Germline assignment: CDR1 SGHTS and CDR2 YDEGEE. The V segment lost 2 bases and the J segment 8 bases; nucleotides outside the gene matches: 5.

This chain uses TRBV6-5 with TRBJ1-2, with D perhaps matching TRBD1 (5 bases). Germline loops: CDR1 MNHEY, CDR2 SVGAGI. V was pared by 6 bases and J by 6 bases, with 17 bases between. CDR3 length: 14 residues. CDR3 residues: CASRDLDRPHGYTF. In DNA form, the CDR3 reads TGTGCCAGCAGAGACTTAGACAGACCTCATGGCTACACCTTC.

The chain uses TRBV7-8 and TRBJ2-7; TRBD1 agrees at 7 bases. V trimming: 5 bases; J trimming: 1 base; junction bases outside the gene matches: 2. This CDR3 spans 13 amino acids. Germline CDR1 reads SGHVS; CDR2 reads FQNEAQ. CDR3 DNA sequence: TGTGCCAGCAGCCGGGACAGATCCTACGAGCAGTACGTC. Its translation is CASSRDRSYEQYV.

This chain connects TRBV5-6 to TRBJ1-1, with unresolved D. With 3 bases removed from V and 3 bases from J, the gap between germline ends came to 3 bases. This CDR3 has 11 amino acids. The germline gives CDR1 SGHDT, CDR2 YYEEEE. CDR3 in DNA: TGTGCCAGCAGCTCGTACACTGAAGCTTTCTTT. It translates to CASSSYTEAFF.

The V call is TRBV6-1, the J call TRBJ2-1, with D unresolved. V lost 6 bases and J lost 5, with 14 bases in between. This CDR3 contains 14 residues. The germline V gene has CDR1 MNHNS and CDR2 SASEGT. CDR3 DNA sequence: TGTGCCAGCAGGCAGATGCTTTCGAACAATGAGCAGTTCTTC. Amino acids: CASRQMLSNNEQFF.